This TCR beta chain was identified in a study of shared clonotypes between healthy human individuals. Donors were healthy HIV-negative adults without recent acute infections or vaccinations. Negatively enriched CD4+ T cells were divided by CD45RA into naive and memory. An assay was performed, and its level was deep. Here immunoSEQ multiplex PCR was the method, and the copy in TCRdb shows in-frame clones only, minus some. Among millions of clones listed, 85% to 95% were seen once. Source material: naive CD4+ T cells from PBMCs. The subset here: CD45RA+ positively selected. This sequence was found in a man aged 18 to 29 in good health. Some clones in this sample may be carry-over from other donors' samples.

The CDR3 protein is CASSQGPGSSNEQFF. CDR3 nucleotide sequence: TGCGCCAGCAGCCAGGGCCCTGGTTCGTCCAATGAGCAGTTCTTC. The chain recombines TRBV4-3 with TRBJ2-1; no clear D gene. Germline V gene sequence: CDR1 LGHNA, CDR2 YSLEER. V was shortened by 3 bases and J by 6 bases, with 15 bases between the two germline ends. CDR3 length: 15 residues.